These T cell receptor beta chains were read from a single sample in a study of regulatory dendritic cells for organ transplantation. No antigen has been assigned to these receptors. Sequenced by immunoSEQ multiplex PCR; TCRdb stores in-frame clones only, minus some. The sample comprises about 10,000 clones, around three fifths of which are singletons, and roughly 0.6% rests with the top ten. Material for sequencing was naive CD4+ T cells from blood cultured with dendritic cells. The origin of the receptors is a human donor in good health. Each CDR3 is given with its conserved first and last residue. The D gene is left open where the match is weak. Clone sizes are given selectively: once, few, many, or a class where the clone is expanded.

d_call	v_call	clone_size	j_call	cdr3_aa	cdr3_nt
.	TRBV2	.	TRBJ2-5	CASSVRGIETQYF	TGTGCCAGCAGTGTTCGGGGGATAGAGACCCAGTACTTC
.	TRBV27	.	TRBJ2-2	CASSQQGIPGELFF	TGTGCCAGCAGTCAACAGGGTATTCCCGGGGAGCTGTTTTTT
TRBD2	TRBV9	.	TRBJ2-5	CASSVATSTSGGLQETQYF	TGTGCCAGCAGCGTAGCTACCTCTACTAGCGGGGGCCTCCAAGAGACCCAGTACTTC
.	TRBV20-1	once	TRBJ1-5	CSARYSQAQHF	TGCAGTGCTAGGTACTCTCAAGCCCAGCATTTT
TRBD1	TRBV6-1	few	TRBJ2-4	CASSVRQGLNIQYF	TGTGCCAGCAGTGTCCGACAGGGTTTAAACATTCAGTACTTC
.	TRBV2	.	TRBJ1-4	CASSERRRGEKLFF	TGTGCCAGCAGTGAACGGCGACGCGGTGAAAAACTGTTTTTT
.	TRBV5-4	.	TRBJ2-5	CASSLVSVPRETQYF	TGTGCCAGCAGCTTGGTTAGCGTACCTCGGGAGACCCAGTACTTC
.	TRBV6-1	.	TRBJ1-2	CASVAGGNYGYTF	TGTGCCAGCGTTGCTGGAGGGAACTATGGCTACACCTTC
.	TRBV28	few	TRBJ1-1	CASSFVRASEAFF	TGTGCCAGCAGTTTCGTCAGGGCATCTGAAGCTTTCTTT
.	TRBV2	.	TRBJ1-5	CASSPTGVWRSNQPQHF	TGTGCCAGCAGCCCGACGGGGGTCTGGCGGAGCAATCAGCCCCAGCATTTT
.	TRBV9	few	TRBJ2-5	CASSVLGAGQETQYF	TGTGCCAGCAGCGTACTCGGGGCGGGGCAAGAGACCCAGTACTTC
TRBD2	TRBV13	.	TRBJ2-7	CASSYFPSGAGASSYEQYF	TGTGCCAGCAGCTACTTCCCCTCCGGAGCGGGGGCTAGCTCCTACGAGCAGTACTTC
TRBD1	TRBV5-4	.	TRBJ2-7	CASSSDRARQYF	TGTGCCAGCAGCTCAGACAGGGCGAGGCAGTACTTC
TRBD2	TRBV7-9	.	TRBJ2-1	CASSPPGLNAINEQFF	TGTGCCAGCAGCCCCCCGGGACTAAATGCAATCAATGAGCAGTTCTTC
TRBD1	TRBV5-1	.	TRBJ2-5	CASSWDRQETQYF	TGCGCCAGCAGCTGGGACAGACAAGAGACCCAGTACTTC
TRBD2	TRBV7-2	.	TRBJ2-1	CASNLSGGRYNEQFF	TGTGCCAGCAACTTGAGCGGGGGGCGATACAATGAGCAGTTCTTC
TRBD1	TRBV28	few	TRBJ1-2	CASSLGGQGRYGYTF	TGTGCCAGCAGTTTAGGGGGACAGGGAAGGTATGGCTACACCTTC
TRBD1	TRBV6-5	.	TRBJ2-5	CASRTGTQETQYF	TGTGCCAGCAGGACAGGGACCCAAGAGACCCAGTACTTC
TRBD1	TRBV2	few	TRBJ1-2	CASSEAEGQVGDGYTF	TGTGCCAGCAGTGAAGCAGAGGGACAGGTCGGGGATGGCTACACCTTC
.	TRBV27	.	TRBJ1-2	CASSLSRQTRNYGYTF	TGTGCCAGCAGTTTATCGAGGCAGACTCGGAACTATGGCTACACCTTC
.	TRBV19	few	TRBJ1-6	CASSPRPGGSPLHF	TGTGCCAGTAGCCCTCGTCCGGGAGGGTCACCCCTCCACTTT
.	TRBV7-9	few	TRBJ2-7	CASSLAGGPYEQYF	TGTGCCAGCAGCTTAGCGGGGGGTCCCTACGAGCAGTACTTC
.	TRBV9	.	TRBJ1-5	CASSGGDRLLEPQHF	TGTGCCAGCAGCGGGGGGGACCGCCTTCTTGAGCCCCAGCATTTT
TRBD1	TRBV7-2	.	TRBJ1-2	CASSLARQGAGGYTF	TGTGCCAGCAGCTTAGCGCGCCAGGGGGCGGGTGGCTACACCTTC
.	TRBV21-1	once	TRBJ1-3	CASSKEDSCSGNTIYF	TGTGCCAGCAGCAAAGAGGACAGCTGCTCTGGAAACACCATATATTTT
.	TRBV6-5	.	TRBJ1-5	CASSYGQNQPQHF	TGTGCCAGCAGTTACGGGCAGAATCAGCCCCAGCATTTT
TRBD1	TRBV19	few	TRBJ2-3	CASSYAGQGAGTDTQYF	TGTGCCAGTAGTTATGCGGGACAGGGGGCCGGCACAGATACGCAGTATTTT
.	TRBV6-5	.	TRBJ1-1	CASSAGWVAFF	TGTGCCAGCAGTGCAGGGTGGGTAGCTTTCTTT
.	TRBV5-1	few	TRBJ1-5	CASSMDSHQPQHF	TGCGCCAGCAGCATGGACAGCCATCAGCCCCAGCATTTT
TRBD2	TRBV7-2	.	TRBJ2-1	CASSRTSGVLEQFF	TGTGCCAGCAGCCGGACTAGCGGGGTGCTTGAGCAGTTCTTC
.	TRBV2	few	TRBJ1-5	CAILRQSGQPQHF	TGTGCCATCCTTAGGCAATCGGGTCAGCCCCAGCATTTT
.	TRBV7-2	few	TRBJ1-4	CASSLVGGLSNEKLFF	TGTGCCAGCAGCTTAGTTGGAGGATTATCTAATGAAAAACTGTTTTTT
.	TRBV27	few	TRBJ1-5	CASSFYRSPGQPQHF	TGTGCCAGCAGTTTCTATCGATCCCCGGGGCAGCCCCAGCATTTT
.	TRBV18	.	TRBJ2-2	CASSPIVQGTGELFF	TGTGCCAGCTCACCTATTGTTCAGGGCACCGGGGAGCTGTTTTTT
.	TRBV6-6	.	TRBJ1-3	CASSQGLISGNTIYF	TGTGCCAGCAGCCAGGGACTGATCTCTGGAAACACCATATATTTT
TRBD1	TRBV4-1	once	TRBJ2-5	CASSQLPGQGIGSQETQYF	TGCGCCAGCAGCCAACTCCCGGGACAGGGTATTGGGTCCCAAGAGACCCAGTACTTC
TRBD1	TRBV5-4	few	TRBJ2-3	CASSSGQYTDTQYF	TGTGCCAGCAGCTCGGGACAGTACACAGATACGCAGTATTTT
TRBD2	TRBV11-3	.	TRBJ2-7	CASSPGPSGGAYEQYF	TGTGCCAGCAGCCCTGGTCCTAGCGGGGGGGCCTACGAGCAGTACTTC
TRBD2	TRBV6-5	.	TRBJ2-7	CASSYSGGGGTYEQYF	TGTGCCAGCAGTTACTCTGGTGGGGGGGGTACCTACGAGCAGTACTTC
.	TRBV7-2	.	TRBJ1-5	CASSLSRNQPQHF	TGTGCCAGCAGCTTATCTAGGAATCAGCCCCAGCATTTT
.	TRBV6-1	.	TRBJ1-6	CASSYLDNSPLHF	TGTGCCAGCAGCTATCTCGATAATTCACCCCTCCACTTT
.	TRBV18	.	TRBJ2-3	CASRRAGTSSTDTQYF	TGTGCCAGCCGTAGAGCGGGCACATCTAGCACAGATACGCAGTATTTT
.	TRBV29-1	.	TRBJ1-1	CSVEVRGANTEAFF	TGCAGCGTTGAAGTCAGGGGAGCGAACACTGAAGCTTTCTTT
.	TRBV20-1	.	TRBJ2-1	CSARADNEQFF	TGCAGTGCTAGGGCCGACAATGAGCAGTTCTTC
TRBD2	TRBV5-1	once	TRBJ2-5	CASSLGQAGGQETQYF	TGCGCCAGCAGCTTGGGGCAAGCGGGGGGTCAAGAGACCCAGTACTTC
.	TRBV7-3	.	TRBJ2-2	CASTSGGNTGELFF	TGTGCCAGCACCTCCGGGGGAAACACCGGGGAGCTGTTTTTT
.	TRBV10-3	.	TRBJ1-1	CAVSDLGGVTEAFF	TGTGCCGTTTCTGACCTAGGAGGTGTCACTGAAGCTTTCTTT
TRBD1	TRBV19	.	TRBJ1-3	CASTRTGGGNTIYF	TGTGCCAGTACCAGGACAGGGGGAGGAAACACCATATATTTT
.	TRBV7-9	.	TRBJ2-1	CASSALGLYYNEQFF	TGTGCCAGCTCAGCCCTGGGGCTTTACTACAATGAGCAGTTCTTC
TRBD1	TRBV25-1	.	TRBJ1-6	CASSDGTGGAEYNSPLHF	TGTGCCAGCAGTGACGGGACAGGGGGCGCCGAGTATAATTCACCCCTCCACTTT
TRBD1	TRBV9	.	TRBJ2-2	CASSVKATGYTGELFF	TGTGCCAGCAGCGTAAAAGCGACAGGGTACACCGGGGAGCTGTTTTTT